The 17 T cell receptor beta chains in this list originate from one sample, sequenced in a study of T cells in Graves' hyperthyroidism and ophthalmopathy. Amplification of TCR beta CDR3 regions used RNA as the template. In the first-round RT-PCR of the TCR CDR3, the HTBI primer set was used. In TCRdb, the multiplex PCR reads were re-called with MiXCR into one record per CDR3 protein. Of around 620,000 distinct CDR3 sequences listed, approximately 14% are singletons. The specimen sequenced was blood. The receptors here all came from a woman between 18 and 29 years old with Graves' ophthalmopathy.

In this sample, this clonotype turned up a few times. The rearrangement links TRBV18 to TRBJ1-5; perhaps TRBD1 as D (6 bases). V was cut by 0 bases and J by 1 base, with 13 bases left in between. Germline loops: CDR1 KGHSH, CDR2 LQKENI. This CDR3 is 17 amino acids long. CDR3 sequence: CASSPPPGGYSNQPQHF. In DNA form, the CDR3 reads TGTGCCAGCTCACCACCGCCCGGGGGCTACAGCAATCAGCCCCAGCATTTT.

This chain's CDR3 is CASGQGQGPLYEQYF. In DNA form, the CDR3 reads TGTGCCAGCGGTCAAGGACAGGGCCCCCTCTACGAGCAGTACTTC. The gene calls are TRBV7-2 and TRBJ2-7; TRBD1 aligns across 8 bases. The ends lost 8 bases at V and 3 bases at J; junction bases unmatched: 12. Germline V gene lookup returns CDR1 SGHTA and CDR2 FQGNSA. CDR3 size: 15 residues. Drawing the rest from reference TRBV7-2 and TRBJ2-7, the complete variable domain is GAGVSQSPSNKVTEKGKDVELRCDPISGHTALYWYRQSLGQGLEFLIYFQGNSAPDKSGLPSDRFSAERTGGSVSTLTIQRTQQEDSAVYLCASGQGQGPLYEQYFGPGTRLTVT.

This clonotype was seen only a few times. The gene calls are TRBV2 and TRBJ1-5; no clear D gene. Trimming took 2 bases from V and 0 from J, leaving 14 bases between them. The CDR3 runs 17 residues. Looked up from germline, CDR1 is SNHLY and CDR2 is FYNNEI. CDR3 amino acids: CASSESSRQYSNQPQHF. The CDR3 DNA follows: TGTGCCAGCAGTGAAAGTTCCAGGCAATATAGCAATCAGCCCCAGCATTTT. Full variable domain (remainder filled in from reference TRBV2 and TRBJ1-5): EPEVTQTPSHQVTQMGQEVILRCVPISNHLYFYWYRQILGQKVEFLVSFYNNEISEKSEIFDDQFSVERPDGSNFTLKIRSTKLEDSAMYFCASSESSRQYSNQPQHFGDGTRLSIL.

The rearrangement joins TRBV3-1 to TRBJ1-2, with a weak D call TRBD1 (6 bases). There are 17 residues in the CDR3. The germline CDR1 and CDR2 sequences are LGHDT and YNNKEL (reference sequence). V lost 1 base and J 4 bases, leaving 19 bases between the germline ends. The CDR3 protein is CASSQVQMRGSLYGYTF. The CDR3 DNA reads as TGTGCCAGCAGCCAAGTACAGATGAGGGGGAGCCTCTATGGCTACACCTTC.

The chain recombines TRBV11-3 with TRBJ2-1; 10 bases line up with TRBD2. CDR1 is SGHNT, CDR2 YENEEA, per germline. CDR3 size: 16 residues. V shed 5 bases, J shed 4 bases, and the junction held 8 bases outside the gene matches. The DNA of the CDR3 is TGTGCCAGCAGCCAAACTAGCGGGAACCGATACAATGAGCAGTTCTTC. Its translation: CASSQTSGNRYNEQFF.

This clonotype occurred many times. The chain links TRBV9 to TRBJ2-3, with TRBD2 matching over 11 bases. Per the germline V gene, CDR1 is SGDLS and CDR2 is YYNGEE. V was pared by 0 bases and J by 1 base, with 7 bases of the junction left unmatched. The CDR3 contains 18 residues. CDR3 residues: CASSVGVAGGIRTDTQYF. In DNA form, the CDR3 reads TGTGCCAGCAGCGTAGGGGTAGCGGGGGGGATTCGCACAGATACGCAGTATTTT.

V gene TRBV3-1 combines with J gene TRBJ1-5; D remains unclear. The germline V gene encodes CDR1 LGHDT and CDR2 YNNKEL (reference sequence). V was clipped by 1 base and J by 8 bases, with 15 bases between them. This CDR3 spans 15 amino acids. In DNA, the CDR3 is TGTGCCAGCAGCCAAGGCACAAGTGGCGGGGAGCCCCAGCATTTT. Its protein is CASSQGTSGGEPQHF.

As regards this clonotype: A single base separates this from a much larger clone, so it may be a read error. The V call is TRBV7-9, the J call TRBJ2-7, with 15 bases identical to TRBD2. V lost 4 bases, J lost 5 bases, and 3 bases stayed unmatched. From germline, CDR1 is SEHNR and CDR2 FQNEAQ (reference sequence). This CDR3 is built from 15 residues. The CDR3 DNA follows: TGTGCCAGCAGCTGCGGGACTAGCGGGAGGAACGAGCAGTACTTC. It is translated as CASSCGTSGRNEQYF.

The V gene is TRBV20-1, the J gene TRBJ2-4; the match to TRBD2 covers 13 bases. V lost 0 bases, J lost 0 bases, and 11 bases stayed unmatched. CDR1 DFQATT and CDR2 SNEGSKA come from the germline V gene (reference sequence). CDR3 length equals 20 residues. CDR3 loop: CSARETRPGLAGLAKNIQYF. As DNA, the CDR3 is TGCAGTGCTAGAGAGACCCGCCCGGGACTAGCGGGGCTAGCCAAAAACATTCAGTACTTC.

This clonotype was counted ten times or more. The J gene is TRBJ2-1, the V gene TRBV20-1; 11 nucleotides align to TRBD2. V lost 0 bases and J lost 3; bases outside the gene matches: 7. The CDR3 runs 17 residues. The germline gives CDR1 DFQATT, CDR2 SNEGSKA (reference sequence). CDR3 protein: CSARDEGGLAVYNEQFF. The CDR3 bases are TGCAGTGCTAGAGATGAGGGGGGACTAGCGGTCTACAATGAGCAGTTCTTC.

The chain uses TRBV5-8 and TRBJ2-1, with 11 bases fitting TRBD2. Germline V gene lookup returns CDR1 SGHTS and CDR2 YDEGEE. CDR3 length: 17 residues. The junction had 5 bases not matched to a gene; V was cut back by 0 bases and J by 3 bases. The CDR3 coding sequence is TGTGCCAGCAGCTTGGCGAGGCTAGCGGGAGGCTACAATGAGCAGTTCTTC. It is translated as CASSLARLAGGYNEQFF.

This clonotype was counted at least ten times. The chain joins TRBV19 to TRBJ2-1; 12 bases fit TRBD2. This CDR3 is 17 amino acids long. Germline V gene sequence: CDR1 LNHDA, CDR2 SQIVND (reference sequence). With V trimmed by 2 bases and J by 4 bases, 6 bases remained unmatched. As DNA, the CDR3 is TGTGCCAGTAGTATATTGTCTAGCGGGGGGGGGTACAATGAGCAGTTCTTC. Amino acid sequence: CASSILSSGGGYNEQFF.

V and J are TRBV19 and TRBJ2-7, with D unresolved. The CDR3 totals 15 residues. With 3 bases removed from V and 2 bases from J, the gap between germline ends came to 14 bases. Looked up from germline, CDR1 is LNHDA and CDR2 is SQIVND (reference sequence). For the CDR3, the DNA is TGTGCCAGTAGTATTTTCTCGGCAGACCCCTACGAGCAGTACTTC. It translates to CASSIFSADPYEQYF.

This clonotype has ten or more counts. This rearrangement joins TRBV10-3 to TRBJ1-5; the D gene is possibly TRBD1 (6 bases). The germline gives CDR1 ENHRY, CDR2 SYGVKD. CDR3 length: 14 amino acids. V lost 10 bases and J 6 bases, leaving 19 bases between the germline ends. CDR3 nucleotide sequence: TGTGCCACCCGGGGGCAGGGACGCGGTCAGCCCCAGCATTTT. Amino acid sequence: CATRGQGRGQPQHF.

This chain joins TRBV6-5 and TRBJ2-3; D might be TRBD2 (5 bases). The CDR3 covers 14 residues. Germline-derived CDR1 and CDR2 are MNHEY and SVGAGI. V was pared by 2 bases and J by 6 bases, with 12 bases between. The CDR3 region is CASSYRTLLDTQYF. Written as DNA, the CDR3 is TGTGCCAGCAGTTACCGGACTTTGTTGGATACGCAGTATTTT.

CDR3 sequence reads: CARAGTGRETQYF. Written as DNA, the CDR3 is TGTGCCCGAGCAGGGACAGGGAGAGAGACCCAGTACTTC. The chain is built from TRBV30 and TRBJ2-5; TRBD1 aligns across 9 bases. Germline V gives CDR1 GTSNPN, CDR2 SVGIG (reference sequence). This CDR3 is built from 13 residues. The V gene end was trimmed by 8 bases and the J gene end by 4 bases; junction bases not matched to a gene: 8. Full variable domain (rest looked up from reference TRBV30 and TRBJ2-5): SQTIHQWPATLVQPVGSPLSLECTVEGTSNPNLYWYRQAAGRGLQLLFYSVGIGQISSEVPQNLSASRPQDRQFILSSKKLLLSDSGFYLCARAGTGRETQYFGPGTRLLVL.

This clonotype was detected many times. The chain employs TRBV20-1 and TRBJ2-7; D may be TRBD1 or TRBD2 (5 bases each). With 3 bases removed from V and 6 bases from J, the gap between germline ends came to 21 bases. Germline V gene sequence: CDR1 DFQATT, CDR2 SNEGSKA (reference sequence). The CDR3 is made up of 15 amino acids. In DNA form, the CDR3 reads TGCAGTGCTAGCCCGGGACCTAATGAGGCTACCGAGCAGTACTTC. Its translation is CSASPGPNEATEQYF.